This passage covers 28 T cell receptor beta chains from one sample sequenced in a study of spatial heterogeneity in lung cancer. General study results and limits: Counts of expanded alpha and beta TCRs within tumors tracked the tumor nonsynonymous mutation count.

Regarding time point: sample taken at primary tumor resection. For these receptors, no antigen is known. A single record per CDR3 protein comes from TCRdb applying MiXCR to the 5' RACE reads. The data hold over 8,500 distinct CDR3 sequences, with 13% to 15% observed a single time. Sequences were derived from lung tumor tissue, sampled at surgery. All receptors come from a male donor with early-stage non-small cell lung cancer.

This clonotype is medium-sized. Being off target in a library aimed at alpha chains, this beta chain has a size of little meaning. The rearrangement links TRBV5-6 to TRBJ2-2, with a weak D call TRBD1 (6 bases). Looked up from germline, CDR1 is SGHDT and CDR2 is YYEEEE. This CDR3 spans 17 amino acids. Trimming left V 0 bases short and J 1 base short, with 13 bases between. CDR3: CASSLEVGQRNTGELFF. In DNA, the CDR3 is TGTGCCAGCAGCTTGGAGGTAGGACAGAGGAACACCGGGGAGCTGTTTTTT.

This clonotype was detected ten times or more. The library was designed around alpha chains, so this beta chain is a stray read whose abundance carries little weight. The chain is built from TRBV9 and TRBJ1-4; D is ambiguous. Trimming pared 2 bases from V and 7 bases from J, leaving 15 bases between. The CDR3 is 15 amino acids. The germline gives CDR1 SGDLS, CDR2 YYNGEE. CDR3 region: CASSVSRGYSEKLFF. CDR3 DNA: TGTGCCAGCAGCGTTTCGCGTGGGTATTCTGAAAAACTGTTTTTT.

This clonotype came up many times. This beta chain is an off-target read within a library intended for alpha chains, so its frequency means little. The chain combines TRBV7-9 with TRBJ2-6, with D unclear. Trimming pared 4 bases from V and 2 bases from J, leaving 6 bases between. Germline values: CDR1 SEHNR, CDR2 FQNEAQ (reference sequence). CDR3 length: 14 residues. The CDR3 DNA sequence: TGTGCCAGCAGCTATAGTACTGGGGCCAACGTCCTGACTTTC. Its translation: CASSYSTGANVLTF.

This clonotype was observed many times. This beta chain was picked up by a library intended for alpha chains and is off target, so its count carries little meaning. The chain links TRBV11-2 to TRBJ2-5, with TRBD2 as a possible D gene (5 bases). Germline V gene sequence: CDR1 SGHAT, CDR2 FQNNGV. This CDR3 comprises 13 residues. V was cut by 6 bases and J by 4 bases, with 12 bases left in between. The CDR3 DNA reads TGTGCCAGCAGTTCGACTCGGGGAGAGACCCAGTACTTC. As protein: CASSSTRGETQYF.

In its sample, this clonotype ranks as medium-sized (0.01 to 0.1%). This beta chain is an unintended read in a library built for alpha chains; its size means little. The chain joins TRBV29-1 to TRBJ2-3, with TRBD2 identical over 7 bases. V trimming: 7 bases; J trimming: 0 bases; junction bases outside the gene matches: 13. From germline, CDR1 is SQVTM and CDR2 ANQGSEA. The CDR3 contains 16 residues. CDR3 nucleotide sequence: TGCAGCGCGGTTGGGGCTAGCGGCTCTAGCACAGATACGCAGTATTTT. Its protein product is CSAVGASGSSTDTQYF.

The sample holds many counts of this clonotype. Since the library was made to target alpha chains, this beta chain is a stray read and its abundance is not meaningful. The rearrangement uses TRBV6-5 and TRBJ1-1; no definite D call. The V gene lost 2 bases and the J gene lost 8 bases, with 15 bases spanning the gap. The V gene's germline CDR1 is MNHEY and CDR2 SVGAGI. CDR3 length equals 14 residues. As DNA, the CDR3 is TGTGCCAGCAGTTACGTGAAGGGCGCCGGGGAAGCTTTCTTT. Translation gives CASSYVKGAGEAFF.

This clonotype was found many times. This beta chain is an off-target read within a library intended for alpha chains, so its frequency means little. The V and J genes are TRBV2 and TRBJ1-1; D is unclear. Germline V gene sequence: CDR1 SNHLY, CDR2 FYNNEI. Trimming left V 5 bases short and J 2 bases short, with 9 bases between. CDR3 size: 13 residues. CDR3 nucleotide sequence: TGTGCCAGCAGTTTCGACGGAAACACTGAAGCTTTCTTT. Its translation: CASSFDGNTEAFF.

This clonotype is termed medium-sized. Because this beta chain is a stray read in a library intended to capture alpha chains, its abundance should not be given much weight. The rearrangement uses TRBV2 and TRBJ2-3; TRBD2 aligns across 7 bases. J lost 2 bases, V lost 7 bases, and 18 bases had no gene match. The CDR3 totals 18 residues. Germline lookup yields CDR1 SNHLY and CDR2 FYNNEI. The CDR3, as DNA: TGTGCCAGCACCGCGCTAGCGGAAGATAGATACTACACAGATACGCAGTATTTT. This encodes CASTALAEDRYYTDTQYF.

At least ten counts were recorded for this clonotype. This beta chain turned up in a library designed for alpha chains; as an off-target read, its abundance says little. The rearrangement joins TRBV27 to TRBJ1-2; no clear D. The length of the CDR3 is 15 residues. From germline, CDR1 is MNHEY and CDR2 SMNVEV (reference sequence). Trimming stripped 5 bases from V and 3 bases from J, with 16 bases between. The CDR3 sequence: CASSQGRTGDYGYTF. In DNA form, the CDR3 reads TGTGCCAGCAGTCAAGGCCGGACGGGAGACTATGGCTACACCTTC.

This clonotype was seen ten or more times. This beta chain is a stray read from a library made for alpha chains; its abundance is not meaningful. V usage is TRBV6-5 and J usage is TRBJ2-7; tentatively, D is TRBD1 or TRBD2 (5 bases each). The length of the CDR3 is 15 residues. In germline, CDR1 is MNHEY, CDR2 SVGAGI. Trimming shortened V by 3 bases and J by 3 bases, and 15 bases separated the two germline ends. CDR3 sequence: CASSYGGIFGYEQYF. CDR3 in DNA: TGTGCCAGCAGTTATGGGGGTATTTTCGGCTACGAGCAGTACTTC.

In this sample, this clonotype turned up many times. Because this beta chain is a stray read in a library intended to capture alpha chains, its abundance should not be given much weight. The chain carries TRBV6-2 or TRBV6-3 and TRBJ2-6, with 10 bases aligning to TRBD2. The V segment lost 7 bases and the J segment 3 bases; nucleotides outside the gene matches: 12. The CDR3 has 18 residues. Germline V gives CDR1 MNHEY, CDR2 SVGEGT. CDR3 in amino acids: CASKRPGTSARGANVLTF. In DNA, the CDR3 is TGTGCCAGCAAACGCCCGGGGACTAGCGCCCGTGGGGCCAACGTCCTGACTTTC.

There are many counts of this clonotype. Since the library was made to target alpha chains, this beta chain is a stray read and its abundance is not meaningful. V usage is TRBV5-1 and J usage is TRBJ2-2; 9 nucleotides match TRBD1. Germline V lookup: CDR1 SGHRS, CDR2 YFSETQ. The CDR3 contains 14 residues. The J segment lost 7 bases and the V segment lost 4 bases, leaving 5 bases of the junction unmatched. The chain's CDR3 is CASSRGQGNGELFF. The CDR3 DNA reads as TGCGCCAGCAGCAGGGGACAGGGAAACGGGGAGCTGTTTTTT.

About this clonotype itself: The library was designed around alpha chains, so this beta chain is a stray read whose abundance carries little weight. The chain combines TRBV20-1 with TRBJ1-6; D is uncertain. Trimming left V 1 base short and J 9 bases short, with 13 bases between. Germline V gives CDR1 DFQATT, CDR2 SNEGSKA (reference sequence). The CDR3 covers 14 residues. CDR3 sequence reads: CSARVDLNSSPLHF. In nucleotides, the CDR3 is TGCAGTGCTAGAGTCGACCTCAATAGTTCACCCCTCCACTTT.

This clonotype is medium-sized by share. This beta chain slipped into a library made for alpha chains as a stray read, so its size is not meaningful. The V gene is TRBV5-6, the J gene TRBJ1-6, with 7 bases fitting TRBD1. J gave up 6 bases and V 2 bases, and 5 bases lay outside the gene matches. CDR1 and CDR2 (germline): SGHDT, YYEEEE. The CDR3 sequence is 15 residues long. The CDR3 here is CASSFEQGINSPLHF. CDR3 bases: TGTGCCAGCAGCTTCGAACAGGGGATTAATTCACCCCTCCACTTT.

As regards this clonotype: This beta chain came through as a stray read in a library set up for alpha chains, and its size says little. This chain links TRBV7-3 with TRBJ1-1; TRBD1 is a possible D gene (6 bases). The germline V gene has CDR1 SGHTA and CDR2 FQGTGA. V was pared by 3 bases and J by 8 bases, with 10 bases between. This CDR3 region has 12 residues. CDR3 nucleotides: TGTGCCAGCAGCTTCGACGGGACAGAAGCTTTCTTT. It encodes CASSFDGTEAFF.

At least ten counts were recorded for this clonotype. This beta chain appears as a stray read in a library generated for alpha chains; its size is not informative. This chain links TRBV11-3 with TRBJ1-1; D is perhaps TRBD1 (6 bases). The CDR3 runs 14 residues. The V end lost 7 bases, the J end lost 11 bases, and 23 bases lay between the germline ends. Germline V gene lookup returns CDR1 SGHNT and CDR2 YENEEA. The CDR3 region has the DNA TGTGCCAGCAACCCGATGACAGGCGGTCCTGGCGCTTTCTTT. This translates into CASNPMTGGPGAFF.

By sample fraction, this clonotype is medium-sized. For a library built for alpha chains, this beta chain is a stray read; little rests on its size. The CDR3 spells CASRHRGCQPQHF. CDR3 DNA: TGTGCCAGCCGACACCGGGGTTGTCAGCCCCAGCATTTT. The chain couples TRBV21-1 to TRBJ1-5; the D call in the table, TRBD1, was not verified against the DNA. TRBV21-1 is a listed pseudogene. There are 13 residues in the CDR3.

This clonotype is judged medium-sized. Since the library was made to target alpha chains, this beta chain is a stray read and its abundance is not meaningful. J is TRBJ2-3 and V is TRBV7-2; a weak D match, TRBD1 (5 bases). The CDR3 sequence is 14 residues long. Trimming removed 5 bases at V and 2 bases at J, with 11 bases between. Germline V gene data show CDR1 as SGHTA and CDR2 as FQGNSA. CDR3 in amino acids: CASSPQGSTDTQYF. CDR3 bases: TGTGCCAGCAGCCCGCAGGGCTCCACAGATACGCAGTATTTT.

In its sample, this clonotype was seen many times. As an off-target read in a library built for alpha chains, this beta chain has a frequency of little significance. The chain employs TRBV13 and TRBJ2-7; 12 positions match TRBD2. Germline V gene lookup returns CDR1 PRHDT and CDR2 FYEKMQ (reference sequence). V gave up 5 bases and J gave up 3 bases; unmatched junction bases: 5. There are 15 residues in the CDR3. The CDR3 region has the DNA TGTGCCAGCAGCCCCCGGACTAGCGGGATCTACGAGCAGTACTTC. Translating it yields CASSPRTSGIYEQYF.

This clonotype was detected many times. For a library built for alpha chains, this beta chain is a stray read; little rests on its size. The chain employs TRBV20-1 and TRBJ1-2, with TRBD1 matching 7 bases. V lost 5 bases to trimming and J lost 8 bases; unmatched junction nucleotides: 17. The CDR3 runs 15 residues. Germline V lookup: CDR1 DFQATT, CDR2 SNEGSKA (reference sequence). As DNA, the CDR3 is TGCAGTGCTTCCGGGACAGCTACCAAGTTTGGAGGCTACACCTTC. It translates to CSASGTATKFGGYTF.

Note on this clonotype: With the library built for alpha chains, this beta chain is off target and its frequency is not meaningful. The J gene is TRBJ2-1, the V gene TRBV5-5, with 7 bases identical to TRBD2. The germline gives CDR1 SGHKS, CDR2 YYEKEE (reference sequence). Trimming removed 4 bases from V and 5 bases from J; junction bases left unmatched: 6. This CDR3 region has 14 residues. The CDR3 region has the DNA TGTGCCAGCAGCCCGGGACTATCCGACAATGAGCAGTTCTTC. Translated, it gives CASSPGLSDNEQFF.

In this sample, this clonotype is medium-sized. This beta chain turned up in a library designed for alpha chains; as an off-target read, its abundance says little. The rearrangement joins TRBV5-4 to TRBJ2-4; no firm D call. Trimming shortened V by 4 bases and J by 8 bases, and 7 bases separated the two germline ends. The CDR3 has 11 amino acids. Germline-derived CDR1 and CDR2 are SGHNT and YYREEE (reference sequence). The CDR3 coding sequence is TGTGCCAGCAGCGTTCGAGACATTCAGTACTTC. Translating gives CASSVRDIQYF.

This clonotype has a handful of counts. In a library made to pick up alpha chains, this beta chain is a stray read with a size that means little. This chain joins TRBV13 and TRBJ2-1; 7 bases are shared with TRBD1. V gave up 5 bases and J gave up 5 bases; unmatched junction bases: 6. Germline values: CDR1 PRHDT, CDR2 FYEKMQ (reference sequence). The CDR3 length is 14 residues. CDR3 loop: CASSSRDSNNEQFF. CDR3 in DNA: TGTGCCAGCAGCAGCCGGGACAGTAACAATGAGCAGTTCTTC.

The sample holds many counts of this clonotype. Little can be read into the size of this beta chain, an off-target read in a library designed for alpha chains. The rearrangement uses TRBV6-5 and TRBJ1-4, with D unresolved. The CDR3 has 13 amino acids. V was pared by 7 bases and J by 3 bases, with 9 bases between. From germline, CDR1 is MNHEY and CDR2 SVGAGI. The CDR3 here is CASKAPANEKLFF. Here the CDR3 DNA reads TGTGCCAGCAAAGCACCGGCTAATGAAAAACTGTTTTTT.

This clonotype was recorded many times. This beta chain was picked up by a library intended for alpha chains and is off target, so its count carries little meaning. The rearrangement joins TRBV5-1 to TRBJ2-3; D is perhaps TRBD1 (6 bases). Trimming stripped 0 bases from V and 1 base from J, with 9 bases between. Germline V lookup: CDR1 SGHRS, CDR2 YFSETQ. The CDR3 covers 15 residues. DNA of the CDR3: TGCGCCAGCAGCTTGGGGACAGTAGGCACAGATACGCAGTATTTT. Protein product: CASSLGTVGTDTQYF.

The sample holds many counts of this clonotype. The library was built for alpha chains, so this beta chain is an off-target read and its size means little. This chain joins TRBV7-2 and TRBJ2-2; D might be TRBD2 (5 bases). This CDR3 is 13 amino acids long. Trimming took off 5 bases at V and 7 bases at J, with 11 bases between the two ends. CDR1 and CDR2 (germline): SGHTA, FQGNSA. As DNA, the CDR3 is TGTGCCAGCAGCCCCCGGGAAGGCGGGGAGCTGTTTTTT. It yields the protein CASSPREGGELFF.

This clonotype appeared many times. In a library made to pick up alpha chains, this beta chain is a stray read with a size that means little. The rearrangement joins TRBV14 to TRBJ2-1; 11 nucleotides line up with TRBD2. With 1 base clipped from V and 10 bases from J, the junction kept 6 bases outside the gene matches. Germline-derived CDR1 and CDR2 are SGHDN and FVKESK. This CDR3 region has 15 residues. The CDR3 nucleotides read TGTGCCAGCAGCCAAGTTAGCGGGAGGGCAAGAGAGCAGTTCTTC. This encodes CASSQVSGRAREQFF. Full variable domain (rest looked up from reference TRBV14 and TRBJ2-1): EAGVTQFPSHSVIEKGQTVTLRCDPISGHDNLYWYRRVMGKEIKFLLHFVKESKQDESGMPNNRFLAERTGGTYSTLKVQPAELEDSGVYFCASSQVSGRAREQFFGPGTRLTVL.

Of note for this clonotype: This beta chain was picked up by a library intended for alpha chains and is off target, so its count carries little meaning. This chain links TRBV12-3 or TRBV12-4 with TRBJ2-3; possibly TRBD2 for D (5 bases). CDR3 length equals 15 residues. Between the trimmed V and J ends, which lost 6 bases and 0 bases, there was a span of 13 bases. CDR3 amino acids: CASRSSGISTDTQYF. In nucleotides, the CDR3 is TGTGCCAGCAGGTCCAGCGGAATCAGCACAGATACGCAGTATTTT.